This entry describes one T cell receptor (beta chain). Its cognate antigen is unknown. The record originates from a study of cytomegalovirus exposure and HLA in healthy donors. Germline V gives CDR1 SGHAT, CDR2 FQNNGV. The CDR3 sequence is 13 residues long. Deletions cut 0 bases from V and 6 bases from J, with 7 bases between. PCR involved 60 Vbeta and 13 Jbeta primers. TCRdb keeps only in-frame clones here, not all; method: immunoSEQ multiplex PCR. The sample yields 150,000 to 180,000 clones, about 76% seen once. Whole-study results and caveats: Analysis was performed later, and it showed HLA-associated TCR beta chains to be more clonally expanded than equally common others. An analysis that was carried out later associated 17,000 or so TCR beta sequences with HLA alleles at 0.05 false discovery rate. Whilst most TCR sequences proved rare, a subset of public TCRs occurred across many donors.

The sequence was obtained from a man aged 25 to 40 in good health and CMV-seropositive. The V gene is TRBV11-2, the J gene TRBJ2-3; weak D call: TRBD2 (5 bases). Specimen: PBMCs. The CDR3: CASSLDGSDTQYF. Written as DNA, the CDR3 is TGTGCCAGCAGCTTAGATGGGAGTGATACGCAGTATTTT.